The 30 T cell receptor beta chains below come from one sample, sequenced in a study of response to subunit inactivated influenza vaccine. TCRdb re-derived calls from the RT-PCR reads in MiXCR, one entry per CDR3 protein. The sample lists a few hundred thousand distinct CDR3 sequences, about 20% occurring once. This sample comprised PBMCs from blood, obtained less than 22 months after vaccination. Source of these receptors: a man between 45 and 75 years old who received an inactivated influenza vaccine.

The chain joins TRBV6-1 to TRBJ1-2; 8 bases align to TRBD1. The CDR3 has 16 residues. Germline values: CDR1 MNHNS, CDR2 SASEGT. Trimming cost V 4 bases and J 7 bases; bases outside gene matches: 14. The CDR3 is CASSVIRGQGAAGYTF. The CDR3 DNA reads TGTGCCAGCAGTGTAATTCGGGGGCAGGGGGCGGCTGGCTACACCTTC.

Worth noting for this clonotype: A much larger clone differs by one base, so this may be a read error. In this CDR3 the conserved last residue, phenylalanine or tryptophan, is missing, so a read error is likely. The CDR3 sequence: CATQGSQNTEAFL. The CDR3 bases are TGTGCCACCCAGGGGTCGCAGAACACTGAAGCTTTCTTG. The V call is TRBV6-1, the J call TRBJ1-1, with D possibly TRBD1 on 6 matching bases. Per germline, CDR1 MNHNS and CDR2 SASEGT. The V end was cut by 10 bases, the J end by 1 base, with 13 bases between. The CDR3 is made up of 13 amino acids.

The DNA for the CDR3 is TGTGCCACCCGGGCCGGAACTCACAAAGAGCAGTACTTC. Translating gives CATRAGTHKEQYF. This rearrangement joins TRBV24-1 to TRBJ2-7; unclear D gene. Germline assignment: CDR1 KGHDR and CDR2 SFDVKD. The CDR3 is made up of 13 amino acids. Trimming took 9 bases from V and 7 from J, leaving 18 bases between them.

This clonotype was observed a handful of times. The gene calls are TRBV5-1 and TRBJ1-6, with TRBD1 as a possible D gene (5 bases). Germline V CDR1 and CDR2: SGHRS, YFSETQ. The CDR3 is made up of 17 amino acids. V was clipped by 6 bases and J by 0 bases, with 16 bases between them. As DNA, the CDR3 is TGCGCCAGCACCTCCGGGACTACGAGCTCCTATAATTCACCCCTCCACTTT. Protein: CASTSGTTSSYNSPLHF.

This clonotype was observed a handful of times. DNA of the CDR3: TGTGCCAGCAGCTTAGCCGGACAGACAGGGACCGGGGAGCTGTTTTTT. This gives the protein CASSLAGQTGTGELFF. The chain carries TRBV7-8 and TRBJ2-2; 7 positions match TRBD1. With V trimmed by 0 bases and J by 5 bases, 6 bases remained unmatched. Germline V gene sequence: CDR1 SGHVS, CDR2 FQNEAQ. This CDR3 has 16 amino acids.

This chain joins TRBV18 and TRBJ2-5; the D is unclear. CDR1 is KGHSH and CDR2 is LQKENI in the germline V gene. CDR3 size: 13 residues. Trimming removed 6 bases from V and 2 bases from J, with 10 bases in between. CDR3 in DNA: TGTGCCAGCTCCCGAGATCAGCAAGAGACCCAGTACTTC. As protein: CASSRDQQETQYF.

Ten or more counts support this clonotype. The chain uses TRBV19 and TRBJ1-2; D uncertain. Germline V gives CDR1 LNHDA, CDR2 SQIVND (reference sequence). V lost 8 bases and J lost 4, with 11 bases in between. CDR3 length: 12 amino acids. The CDR3 coding sequence is TGTGCCAGTTATGCAGTCTCCTATGGCTACACCTTC. Its protein product is CASYAVSYGYTF. The whole variable domain, remainder taken from reference TRBV19 and TRBJ1-2, is DGGITQSPKYLFRKEGQNVTLSCEQNLNHDAMYWYRQDPGQGLRLIYYSQIVNDFQKGDIAEGYSVSREKKESFPLTVTSAQKNPTAFYLCASYAVSYGYTFGSGTRLTVV.

The J gene is TRBJ2-2, the V gene TRBV6-2 or TRBV6-3; 12 bases align to TRBD2. CDR1 and CDR2 (germline): MNHEY, SVGEGT. V lost 5 bases to trimming and J lost 4 bases; unmatched junction nucleotides: 5. This CDR3 contains 16 residues. The DNA for the CDR3 is TGTGCCAGCAGTCTAGCGGGAGGGCCGGTCACCGGGGAGCTGTTTTTT. Encoded protein: CASSLAGGPVTGELFF.

This clonotype was observed at least ten times. The J gene is TRBJ1-3, the V gene TRBV11-1, with 9 bases that match TRBD1. Trimming took 2 bases from V and 1 from J; bases not matched to a gene: 9. The CDR3 loop spans 18 amino acids. The germline V gene encodes CDR1 SGHAT and CDR2 FQDESV (reference sequence). The DNA of the CDR3 is TGTGCCAGCAGCTTACTCCTGGGACAGGGCAGGTCTGGAAACACCATATATTTT. It encodes CASSLLLGQGRSGNTIYF.

This clonotype was seen a handful of times. This chain connects TRBV20-1 to TRBJ1-3; the D gene is possibly TRBD1 (5 bases). The CDR3 loop spans 17 amino acids. Germline-derived CDR1 and CDR2 are DFQATT and SNEGSKA (reference sequence). Trimming shortened V by 1 base and J by 0 bases, and 16 bases separated the two germline ends. CDR3 residues: CSARVFGAGPSGNTIYF. The DNA of the CDR3 is TGCAGTGCTAGAGTGTTCGGTGCGGGGCCCTCTGGAAACACCATATATTTT.

This clonotype was detected a few times. The chain couples TRBV28 to TRBJ2-7, with 9 bases matching TRBD2. Germline-derived CDR1 and CDR2 are MDHEN and SYDVKM. The CDR3 consists of 14 residues. The J segment lost 3 bases and the V segment lost 3 bases, leaving 3 bases of the junction unmatched. The CDR3 nucleotides read TGTGCCAGCAGTTTGCTAGCGGGGTTCTACGAGCAGTACTTC. Its protein is CASSLLAGFYEQYF.

J is TRBJ2-3 and V is TRBV3-1; 10 bases agree with TRBD1. Germline V lookup: CDR1 LGHDT, CDR2 YNNKEL (reference sequence). The length of the CDR3 is 15 residues. V lost 4 bases and J lost 5; bases outside the gene matches: 6. The CDR3 coding sequence is TGTGCCAGCAGCCCGACAGGGGGCCCCGTAGATACGCAGTATTTT. It encodes CASSPTGGPVDTQYF.

This clonotype was counted ten times or more. The J gene is TRBJ1-5, the V gene TRBV6-1; D not certain. Germline V gene sequence: CDR1 MNHNS, CDR2 SASEGT. The ends were cut back, 4 bases at V and 9 bases at J, with 19 bases in the middle. This CDR3 region has 15 residues. The CDR3 is CASSAPTRAARPQHF. The CDR3 DNA is TGTGCCAGCAGTGCCCCTACTAGGGCCGCACGGCCCCAGCATTTT.

The V and J genes are TRBV20-1 and TRBJ1-2, with 7 nucleotides matching TRBD1. The CDR3 runs to 13 residues. Per germline, CDR1 DFQATT and CDR2 SNEGSKA (reference sequence). With V trimmed by 4 bases and J by 3 bases, 5 bases remained unmatched. The CDR3 reads CSATQGQYYGYTF. For the CDR3, the DNA is TGCAGTGCTACCCAGGGACAGTACTATGGCTACACCTTC.

This clonotype was counted between two and nine times. For the CDR3, the DNA is TGTGCCAGCAGCCCGGCCCTTATGAACACTGAAGCTTTCTTT. Protein sequence: CASSPALMNTEAFF. This sequence joins TRBV7-9 and TRBJ1-1; D is unresolved. This CDR3 has 14 amino acids. Trimming cost V 5 bases and J 0 bases, with 10 bases left between them. Looked up from germline, CDR1 is SEHNR and CDR2 is FQNEAQ (reference sequence).

This sequence joins TRBV6-1 and TRBJ2-7; TRBD1 aligns across 7 bases. The CDR3 is 14 amino acids. Germline V gene data show CDR1 as MNHNS and CDR2 as SASEGT. Germline trimming cut 6 bases from V and 1 base from J; bases unmatched to any gene: 6. The CDR3 protein is CASRETGPSYEQYF. CDR3 DNA: TGTGCCAGCAGAGAGACAGGGCCATCCTACGAGCAGTACTTC.

The chain uses TRBV20-1 and TRBJ1-6, with TRBD1 as a possible D gene (5 bases). The V gene's germline CDR1 is DFQATT and CDR2 SNEGSKA (reference sequence). Deletions cut 4 bases from V and 3 bases from J, with 10 bases between. The CDR3 is 14 residues long. The CDR3 region has the DNA TGCAGTGCTAAGGAAAGGGGCTATAATTCACCCCTCCACTTT. It yields the protein CSAKERGYNSPLHF.

The chain links TRBV12-3 or TRBV12-4 to TRBJ2-7, with 7 nucleotides matching TRBD1. Trimming took 4 bases from V and 4 from J; bases not matched to a gene: 10. CDR3 length equals 15 residues. The CDR3 nucleotides are TGTGCCAGCAGTTACCCGCCGGCCAGGGGGTACGAGCAGTACTTC. It is translated as CASSYPPARGYEQYF.

The table lists this clonotype with many counts. The chain links TRBV29-1 to TRBJ1-5; D might be TRBD1 (6 bases). Trimming removed 4 bases at V and 3 bases at J, with 10 bases between. The germline V gene has CDR1 SQVTM and CDR2 ANQGSEA. This CDR3 is built from 13 residues. The CDR3 protein is CSVGQGPNQPQHF. In nucleotides, the CDR3 is TGCAGCGTTGGCCAGGGGCCCAATCAGCCCCAGCATTTT.

This clonotype was detected a few times. Mismatch with germline at one junction end may stem from a read error. The chain has TRBV4-2 and TRBJ2-3; 9 bases agree with TRBD2. The germline gives CDR1 LGHNA, CDR2 YNFKEQ. The CDR3 is 17 amino acids. The CDR3 DNA reads TGTGCCAGCATCCAAGGTCCGGATAGCGGGAGAACAGATACGCAGTATTTT. Protein product: CASIQGPDSGRTDTQYF.

In nucleotides, the CDR3 is TGTGCCAGCAGCTTAGAAGTATCGATGAACTATGGCTACACCTTC. Protein product: CASSLEVSMNYGYTF. The chain is built from TRBV7-9 and TRBJ1-2; D unclear. V lost 1 base and J lost 2, with 11 bases in between. Germline lookup yields CDR1 SEHNR and CDR2 FQNEAQ (reference sequence). This CDR3 spans 15 amino acids.

This clonotype was counted between two and nine times. This chain links TRBV10-3 with TRBJ2-1; TRBD2 matches at 12 bases. Per the germline V gene, CDR1 is ENHRY and CDR2 is SYGVKD. The CDR3 runs to 16 residues. Trimming took 3 bases from V and 6 from J; bases not matched to a gene: 6. CDR3 nucleotides: TGTGCCATCAGTGATGCGCGACTAGCGGGGGCCAATGAGCAGTTCTTC. It codes for CAISDARLAGANEQFF.

This clonotype occurred many times. V gene TRBV15 combines with J gene TRBJ1-5, with unresolved D. This CDR3 spans 17 amino acids. V lost 0 bases to trimming and J lost 0 bases, with 12 bases between them. Germline assignment: CDR1 LNHNV and CDR2 YYDKDF (reference sequence). CDR3 amino acids: CATSRDPILVSNQPQHF. As DNA, the CDR3 is TGTGCCACCAGCAGAGATCCGATATTGGTTAGCAATCAGCCCCAGCATTTT.

V is TRBV28 and J is TRBJ2-2, with a tentative D call TRBD2 (5 bases). V lost 4 bases to trimming and J lost 0 bases, with 9 bases between them. Germline V lookup: CDR1 MDHEN, CDR2 SYDVKM. CDR3 length: 15 amino acids. CDR3 sequence reads: CASSSPGSNTGELFF. DNA for the CDR3: TGTGCCAGCAGTTCTCCGGGGTCGAACACCGGGGAGCTGTTTTTT.

This clonotype was seen a few times. The rearrangement links TRBV6-5 to TRBJ1-2; unclear D gene. Trimming took off 0 bases at V and 8 bases at J, with 13 bases between the two ends. There are 14 residues in the CDR3. Germline values: CDR1 MNHEY, CDR2 SVGAGI. The CDR3 region has the DNA TGTGCCAGCAGTTACTCCCCTAGTGCGGAGGGCTACACCTTC. Protein product: CASSYSPSAEGYTF.

This clonotype was detected a few times. J is TRBJ2-7 and V is TRBV3-1; 9 bases are a match to TRBD2. The CDR3 has 15 residues. The V gene end was trimmed by 0 bases and the J gene end by 7 bases; junction bases not matched to a gene: 7. Germline CDR1 reads LGHDT; CDR2 reads YNNKEL (reference sequence). CDR3 bases: TGTGCCAGCAGCCAAGAGACTAGCGGTAGGGGGGAGCAGTACTTC. As protein: CASSQETSGRGEQYF.

The V gene is TRBV10-2, the J gene TRBJ2-5, with no clear D. Trimming removed 3 bases from V and 2 bases from J, with 10 bases in between. CDR1 WSHSY and CDR2 SAAADI come from the germline V gene. The CDR3 is 14 residues long. The chain's CDR3 is CASSDLVGQETQYF. CDR3 nucleotides: TGCGCCAGCAGTGATTTGGTGGGACAAGAGACCCAGTACTTC.

V is TRBV9 and J is TRBJ2-7, with TRBD1 as a possible D gene (5 bases). Germline-derived CDR1 and CDR2 are SGDLS and YYNGEE. The V and J ends lost 0 bases and 0 bases respectively, with 10 bases between them. There are 15 residues in the CDR3. This CDR3 reads CASSVGQSLSYEQYF. CDR3 nucleotide sequence: TGTGCCAGCAGCGTAGGACAGTCTCTCTCCTACGAGCAGTACTTC.

This clonotype turned up a few times. For the CDR3, the DNA is TGCAGCGCTACGGACCCACTCAATGAGCAGTTCTTC. Amino acid sequence: CSATDPLNEQFF. This rearrangement joins TRBV29-1 to TRBJ2-1, with D unclear. Germline CDR1 reads SQVTM; CDR2 reads ANQGSEA. V shed 7 bases and J shed 6 bases, with 13 bases lying between them. The CDR3 runs 12 residues.

The V call is TRBV20-1, the J call TRBJ2-3; 8 bases are a match to TRBD2. Germline lookup yields CDR1 DFQATT and CDR2 SNEGSKA (reference sequence). V trimming: 6 bases; J trimming: 4 bases; junction bases outside the gene matches: 15. The CDR3 extends over 16 amino acids. The CDR3 DNA follows: TGCAGTGCCCACGCCGGCAGCGGGGGAAGTTCAGATACGCAGTATTTT. Encoded protein: CSAHAGSGGSSDTQYF.